The source of this T cell receptor beta chain is a study of a mutant IDH1 vaccine in newly diagnosed glioma. Study as a whole: Pretreatment consisted of radiotherapy, temozolomide, or both, with most receiving both.

Described time point: baseline, week 1 (first vaccination visit). Treatment denoted: pre-vaccination baseline after standard-of-care therapy. Donors had new IDH1-mutant astrocytomas of WHO grade 3 or 4 (ATRX-lost). General observations from the study: Patients mounted vaccine-induced immune responses in approximately 93% of cases. Alterations occurring in top peripheral T cell clonotypes seemed unrelated to pseudoprogression.

For this clone: Its specificity is unknown.

Sequencing used immunoSEQ multiplex PCR; TCRdb keeps in-frame clones, though not all of them. The sample consists of about 100,000 clones, about 82% of them appearing once. This receptor was obtained from a man aged 40-50 years with glioma. Source: PBMCs, taken from a glioma patient treated with radiotherapy, temozolomide or both.

Here the CDR3 DNA reads TGTGCCAGCAGCCAAGATTTCCCAGGGAGCAATCAGCCCCAGCATTTT. The encoded protein is CASSQDFPGSNQPQHF. The chain recombines TRBV4-2 with TRBJ1-5, with D tentatively TRBD1 (5 bases). CDR3 length equals 16 residues. Between the trimmed V and J ends, which lost 0 bases and 1 base, there was a span of 10 bases. The V gene's germline CDR1 is LGHNA and CDR2 YNFKEQ.